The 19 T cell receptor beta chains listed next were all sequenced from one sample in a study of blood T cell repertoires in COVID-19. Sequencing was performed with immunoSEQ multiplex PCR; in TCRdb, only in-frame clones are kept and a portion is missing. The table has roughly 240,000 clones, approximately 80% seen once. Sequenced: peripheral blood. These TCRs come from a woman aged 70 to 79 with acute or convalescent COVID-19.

The CDR3 DNA sequence: TGTGCCAGCCGTCCGAAGGGACAGGGAAGCCTCGGGACTGAAGCTTTCTTT. This codes for CASRPKGQGSLGTEAFF. V usage is TRBV27 and J usage is TRBJ1-1; 9 bases fit TRBD1. The CDR3 sequence is 17 residues long. Germline CDR1 MNHEY, CDR2 SMNVEV (reference sequence). Losses at the gene ends were 8 bases for V and 5 bases for J; bases not matched to a gene: 18.

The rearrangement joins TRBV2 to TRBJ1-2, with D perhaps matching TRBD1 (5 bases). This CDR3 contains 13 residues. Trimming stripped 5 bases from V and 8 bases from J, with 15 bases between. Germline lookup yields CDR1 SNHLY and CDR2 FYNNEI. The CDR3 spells CASSWGRVDGYTF. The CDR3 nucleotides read TGTGCCAGCAGTTGGGGCAGGGTCGACGGCTACACCTTC.

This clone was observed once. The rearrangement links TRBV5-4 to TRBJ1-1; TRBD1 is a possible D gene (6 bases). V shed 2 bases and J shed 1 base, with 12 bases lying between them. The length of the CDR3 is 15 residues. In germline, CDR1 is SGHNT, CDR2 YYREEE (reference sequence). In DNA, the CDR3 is TGTGCCAGCAGCTTAGACCTAGGGGGGAACACTGAAGCTTTCTTT. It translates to CASSLDLGGNTEAFF.

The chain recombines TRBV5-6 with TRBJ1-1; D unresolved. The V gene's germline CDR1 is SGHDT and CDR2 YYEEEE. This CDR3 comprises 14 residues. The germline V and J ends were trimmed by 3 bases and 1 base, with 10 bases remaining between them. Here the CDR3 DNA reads TGTGCCAGCAGCTCAAGACAAACGAACACTGAAGCTTTCTTT. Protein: CASSSRQTNTEAFF.

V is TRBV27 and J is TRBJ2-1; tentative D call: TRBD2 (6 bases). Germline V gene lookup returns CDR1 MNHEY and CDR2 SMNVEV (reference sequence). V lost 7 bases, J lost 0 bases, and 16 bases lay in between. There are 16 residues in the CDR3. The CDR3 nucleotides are TGTGCCAGCACCCTTACGGCGGGGAGCTCCTACAATGAGCAGTTCTTC. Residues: CASTLTAGSSYNEQFF.

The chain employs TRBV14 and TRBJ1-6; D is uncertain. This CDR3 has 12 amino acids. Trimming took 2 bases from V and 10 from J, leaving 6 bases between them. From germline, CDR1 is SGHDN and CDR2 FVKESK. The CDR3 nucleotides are TGTGCCAGCAGCCAACTACTATCACCCCTCCACTTT. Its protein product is CASSQLLSPLHF.

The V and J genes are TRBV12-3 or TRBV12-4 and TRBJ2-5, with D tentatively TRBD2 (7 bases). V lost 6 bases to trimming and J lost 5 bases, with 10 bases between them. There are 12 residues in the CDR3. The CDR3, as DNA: TGTGCCAGCAGACAGGGAGGGGAGACCCAGTACTTC. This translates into CASRQGGETQYF.

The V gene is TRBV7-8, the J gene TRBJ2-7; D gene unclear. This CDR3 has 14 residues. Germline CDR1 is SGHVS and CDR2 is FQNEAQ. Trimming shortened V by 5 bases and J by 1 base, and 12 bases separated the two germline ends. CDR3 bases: TGTGCCAGCAGCAGACTTAGACTTTCCTACGAGCAGTACTTC. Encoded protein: CASSRLRLSYEQYF.

CDR3 loop: CASSPRDSIYEQYF. DNA for the CDR3: TGTGCCAGCAGCCCACGGGACAGCATCTACGAGCAGTACTTC. The chain links TRBV4-2 to TRBJ2-7; TRBD1 matches 7 bases. This CDR3 region has 14 residues. Unmatched junction bases numbered 6, after V lost 4 bases and J lost 3 bases. Germline assignment: CDR1 LGHNA and CDR2 YNFKEQ.

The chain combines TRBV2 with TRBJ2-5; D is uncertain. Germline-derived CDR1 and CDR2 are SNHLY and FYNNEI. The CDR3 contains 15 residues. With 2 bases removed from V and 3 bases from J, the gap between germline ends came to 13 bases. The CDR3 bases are TGTGCCAGCAGTGAAATGCCTATCGAGAAAGAGACCCAGTACTTC. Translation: CASSEMPIEKETQYF.

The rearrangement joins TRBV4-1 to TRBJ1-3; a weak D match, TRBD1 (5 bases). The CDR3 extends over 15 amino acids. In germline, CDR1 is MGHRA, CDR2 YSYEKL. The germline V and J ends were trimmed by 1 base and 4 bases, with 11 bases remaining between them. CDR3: CASSQGGASGNTIYF. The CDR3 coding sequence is TGCGCCAGCAGCCAAGGTGGGGCTTCCGGAAACACCATATATTTT.

The CDR3 bases are TGTGCCAGCAGCTCCTGGGACAGCTCCTCCTACGAGCAGTACTTC. Translating it yields CASSSWDSSSYEQYF. This chain connects TRBV5-5 to TRBJ2-7; TRBD1 matches 7 bases. The J segment lost 0 bases and the V segment lost 3 bases, leaving 6 bases of the junction unmatched. There are 15 residues in the CDR3. Germline values: CDR1 SGHKS, CDR2 YYEKEE (reference sequence).

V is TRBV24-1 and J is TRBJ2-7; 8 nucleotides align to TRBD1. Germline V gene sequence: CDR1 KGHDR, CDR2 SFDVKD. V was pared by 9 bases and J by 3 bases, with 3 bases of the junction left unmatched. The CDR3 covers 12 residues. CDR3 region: CATSQGDYEQYF. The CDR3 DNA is TGTGCCACCTCACAGGGGGACTACGAGCAGTACTTC.

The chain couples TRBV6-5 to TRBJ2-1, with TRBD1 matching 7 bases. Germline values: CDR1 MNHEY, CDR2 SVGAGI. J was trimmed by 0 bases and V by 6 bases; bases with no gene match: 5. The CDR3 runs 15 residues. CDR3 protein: CASSRTGLSYNEQFF. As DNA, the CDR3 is TGTGCCAGCAGCCGGACAGGCCTCTCCTACAATGAGCAGTTCTTC.

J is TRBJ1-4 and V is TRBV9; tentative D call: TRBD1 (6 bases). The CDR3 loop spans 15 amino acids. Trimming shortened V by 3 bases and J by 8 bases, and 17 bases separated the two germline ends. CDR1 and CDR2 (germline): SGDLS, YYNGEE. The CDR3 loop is CASSEGYRAGEKLFF. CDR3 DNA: TGTGCCAGCAGCGAAGGGTACAGGGCCGGAGAAAAACTGTTTTTT. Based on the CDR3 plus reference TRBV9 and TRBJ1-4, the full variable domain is DSGVTQTPKHLITATGQRVTLRCSPRSGDLSVYWYQQSLDQGLQFLIQYYNGEERAKGNILERFSAQQFPDLHSELNLSSLELGDSALYFCASSEGYRAGEKLFFGSGTQLSVL.

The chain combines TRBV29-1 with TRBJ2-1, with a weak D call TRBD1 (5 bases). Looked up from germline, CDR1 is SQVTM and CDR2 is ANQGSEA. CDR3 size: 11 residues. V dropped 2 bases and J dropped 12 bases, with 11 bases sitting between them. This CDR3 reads CSVEPRTSQFF. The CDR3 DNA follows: TGCAGCGTTGAACCCCGGACATCGCAGTTCTTC.

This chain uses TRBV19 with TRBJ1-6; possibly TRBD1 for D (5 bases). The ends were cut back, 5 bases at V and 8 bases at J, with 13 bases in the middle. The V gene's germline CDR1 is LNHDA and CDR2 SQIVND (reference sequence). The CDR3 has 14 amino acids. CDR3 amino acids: CASSLQGSDSPLHF. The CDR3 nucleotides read TGTGCCAGTAGTTTGCAGGGATCTGATTCACCCCTCCACTTT. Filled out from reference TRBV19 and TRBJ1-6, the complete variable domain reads DGGITQSPKYLFRKEGQNVTLSCEQNLNHDAMYWYRQDPGQGLRLIYYSQIVNDFQKGDIAEGYSVSREKKESFPLTVTSAQKNPTAFYLCASSLQGSDSPLHFGNGTRLTVT.

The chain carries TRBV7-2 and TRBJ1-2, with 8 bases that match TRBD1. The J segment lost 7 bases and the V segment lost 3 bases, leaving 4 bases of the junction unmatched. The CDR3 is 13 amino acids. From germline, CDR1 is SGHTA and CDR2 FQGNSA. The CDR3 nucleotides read TGTGCCAGCAGCTTTCAGGGGGCGGTTGGCTACACCTTC. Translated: CASSFQGAVGYTF.

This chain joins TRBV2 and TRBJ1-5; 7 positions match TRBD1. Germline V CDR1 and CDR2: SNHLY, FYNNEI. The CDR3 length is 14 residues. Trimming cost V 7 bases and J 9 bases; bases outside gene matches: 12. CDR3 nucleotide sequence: TGTGCCAGCACCACCGGGACAGAGAGTTCGCCCCAGCATTTT. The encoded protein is CASTTGTESSPQHF.